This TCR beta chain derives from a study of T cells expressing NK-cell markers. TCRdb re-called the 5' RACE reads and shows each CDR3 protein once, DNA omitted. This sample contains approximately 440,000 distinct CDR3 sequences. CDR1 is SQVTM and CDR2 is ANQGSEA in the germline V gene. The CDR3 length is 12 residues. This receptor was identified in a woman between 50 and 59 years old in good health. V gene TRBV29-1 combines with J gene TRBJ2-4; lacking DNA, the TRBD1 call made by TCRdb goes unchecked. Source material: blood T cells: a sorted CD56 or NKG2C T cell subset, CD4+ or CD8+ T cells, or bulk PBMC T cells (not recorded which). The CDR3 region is CSAGGQRNIQYF.